This T cell receptor beta chain stems from a study of OX40 agonist ivuxolimab in advanced cancers. Study as a whole: The mean age was approximately 60 years, ranging from about 20 to 85, with roughly four fifths of participants male.

The CDR3 spans 14 residues. Trimming cost V 3 bases and J 4 bases, with 9 bases left between them. From germline, CDR1 is LNHDA and CDR2 SQIVND (reference sequence). Profiling relied on immunoSEQ multiplex PCR, and the TCRdb table lists in-frame clones only, not all of them. The sample includes 77,000 or so clones, about 93% of them seen just once. Concerning this clone: Other nucleotide sequences in the sample specify the same CDR3.

Sample: CD4+ or CD8+ T cells sorted from blood, taken in a trial of the OX40 agonist ivuxolimab. This TCR came from an adult with an advanced solid tumor such as melanoma, head and neck, liver or kidney cancer. This chain connects TRBV19 to TRBJ2-2, with D perhaps matching TRBD1 (6 bases). The CDR3 DNA sequence: TGTGCCAGTAGTATTCAGGGGAGCACCGGGGAGCTGTTTTTT. Amino acid sequence: CASSIQGSTGELFF.